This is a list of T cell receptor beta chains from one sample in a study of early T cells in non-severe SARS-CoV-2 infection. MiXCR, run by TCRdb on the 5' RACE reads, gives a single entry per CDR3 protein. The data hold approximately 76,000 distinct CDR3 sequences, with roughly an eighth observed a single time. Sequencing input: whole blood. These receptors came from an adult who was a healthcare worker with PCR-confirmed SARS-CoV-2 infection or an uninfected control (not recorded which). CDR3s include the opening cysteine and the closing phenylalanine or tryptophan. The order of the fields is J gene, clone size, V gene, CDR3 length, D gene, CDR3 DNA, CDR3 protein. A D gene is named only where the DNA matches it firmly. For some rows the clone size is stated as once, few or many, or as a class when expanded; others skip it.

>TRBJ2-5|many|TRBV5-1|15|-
TGCGCCAGCAGCTTCGCCGGGACTGAGAAAGAGACCCAGTACTTC
CASSFAGTEKETQYF
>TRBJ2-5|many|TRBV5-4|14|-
TGTGCCAGCAGCTTGGAGGCGGGTCAAGAGACCCAGTACTTC
CASSLEAGQETQYF
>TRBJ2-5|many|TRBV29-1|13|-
TGCAGCGTTGAAAGGCAGCCGGGAGAGACCCAGTACTTC
CSVERQPGETQYF
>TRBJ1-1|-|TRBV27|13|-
TGTGCCAGCAGTTTATGGCTGGGTAGAGAAGCTTTCTTT
CASSLWLGREAFF
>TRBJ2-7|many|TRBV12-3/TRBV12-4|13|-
TGTGCCAGCAGAATCGGACAGAACTACGAGCAGTACTTC
CASRIGQNYEQYF
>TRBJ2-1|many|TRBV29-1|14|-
TGCAGCGTTGGGAGATTACAGAGCAACAATGAGCAGTTCTTC
CSVGRLQSNNEQFF
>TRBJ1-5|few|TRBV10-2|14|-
TGCGCCAGCAGTGAGTCGAGCCAGAATCAGCCCCAGCATTTT
CASSESSQNQPQHF
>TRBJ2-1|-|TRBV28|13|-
TGTGCCAGCACCTTAGACTCCTACAATGAGCAGTTCTTC
CASTLDSYNEQFF
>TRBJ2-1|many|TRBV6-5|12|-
TGTGCCAGCAGGCGGACAGACAATGAGCAGTTCTTC
CASRRTDNEQFF
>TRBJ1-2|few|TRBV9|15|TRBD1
TGTGCCAGCAGCAACCAACCGGACAGGGTGGCTGGCTACACCTTC
CASSNQPDRVAGYTF
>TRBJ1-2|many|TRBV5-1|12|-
TGCGCCAGCAGCTTGCAGGGAGACGGCTACACCTTC
CASSLQGDGYTF
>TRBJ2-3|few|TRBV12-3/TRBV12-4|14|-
TGTGCCAGCAGACCGGGACTCACCACAGATACGCAGTATTTT
CASRPGLTTDTQYF
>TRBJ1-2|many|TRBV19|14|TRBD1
TGTGCCAGTAGGTTCCGGACAGGCCTGATCGGCTACACCTTC
CASRFRTGLIGYTF
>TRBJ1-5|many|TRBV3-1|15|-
TGTGCCAGCAGCCAAGAAGAGGCTTATGATCAGCCCCAGCATTTT
CASSQEEAYDQPQHF
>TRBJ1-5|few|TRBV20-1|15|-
TGCAGTGCTCTGACACCGAGTCGGGGCAATCAGCCCCAGCATTTT
CSALTPSRGNQPQHF
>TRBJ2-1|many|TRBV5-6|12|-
TGTGCCAGCAGCTTACAGGGAACTGAGCAGTTCTTC
CASSLQGTEQFF
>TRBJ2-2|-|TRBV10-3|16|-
TGTGCCATCAGGGCCGGGACTGGTAGAATCACCGGGGAGCTGTTTTTT
CAIRAGTGRITGELFF
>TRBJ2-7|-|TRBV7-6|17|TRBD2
TGTGCCAGCAGCCTCGGGACTAGCGGTACGAGCTCCTACGAGCAGTACTTC
CASSLGTSGTSSYEQYF
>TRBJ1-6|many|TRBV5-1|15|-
TGCGCCAGCAGCGAGGGGGTAGGTAATAATTCACCCCTCCACTTT
CASSEGVGNNSPLHF
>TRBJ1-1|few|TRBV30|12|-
TGTGCCTGGAGTTCTTCGAACACTGAAGCTTTCTTT
CAWSSSNTEAFF
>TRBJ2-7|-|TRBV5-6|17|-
TGTGCCAGCAGCCCAGCCCCTCCTACAGGGAAAGGCTACGAGCAGTACTTC
CASSPAPPTGKGYEQYF
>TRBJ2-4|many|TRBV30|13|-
TGTGCCTGGATAGAGGGAGGGGGAAACATTCAGTACTTC
CAWIEGGGNIQYF
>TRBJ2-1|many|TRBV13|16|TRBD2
TGTGCCAGCAGCTTATTAGGGACTAGCGGGAGCTATGAGCAGTTCTTC
CASSLLGTSGSYEQFF
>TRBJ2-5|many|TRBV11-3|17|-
TGTGCCAGCAGCCGAAGGCCCCAGCAGGGCCGCTTGGAGACCCAGTACTTC
CASSRRPQQGRLETQYF
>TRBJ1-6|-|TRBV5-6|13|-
TGTGCCAGCAGCGTGACAGAGAATTCACCCCTCCACTTT
CASSVTENSPLHF
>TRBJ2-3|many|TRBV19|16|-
TGTGCCAGTAGTATTAGTCCCCAGAAGATCACAGATACGCAGTATTTT
CASSISPQKITDTQYF
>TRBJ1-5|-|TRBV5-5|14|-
TGTGCCAGCAGCATCCGACAGGACAATCAGCCCCAGCATTTT
CASSIRQDNQPQHF
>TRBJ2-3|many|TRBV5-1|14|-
TGCGCCAGCAGCTCCCTACCCTTCACAGATACGCAGTATTTT
CASSSLPFTDTQYF
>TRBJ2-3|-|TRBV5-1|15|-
TGCGCCAGCAGCGGGAAAACGGGGCCACCAGATACGCAGTATTTT
CASSGKTGPPDTQYF
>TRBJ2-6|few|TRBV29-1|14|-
TGCAGCGTTGTTGACAACTCTGGGGCCAACGTCCTGACTTTC
CSVVDNSGANVLTF
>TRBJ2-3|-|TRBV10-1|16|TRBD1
TGCGCCAGCAGTGAGTCGACAGGGCGGGCGGTAGATACGCAGTATTTT
CASSESTGRAVDTQYF
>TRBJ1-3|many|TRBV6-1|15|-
TGTGCCAGCAGTGTTCGGCGGAGCTCTGGAAACACCATATATTTT
CASSVRRSSGNTIYF
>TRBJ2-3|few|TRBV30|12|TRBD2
TGTGCCTGGTCTAGCGGTTCAGATACGCAGTATTTT
CAWSSGSDTQYF
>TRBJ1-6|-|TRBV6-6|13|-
TGTGCCGGCGCAGGCGGAGGGAATTCACCCCTCCACTTT
CAGAGGGNSPLHF
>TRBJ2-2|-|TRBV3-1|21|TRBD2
TGTGCCAGCAGCCAGAGAAAAGGACTAGCGGGGGCGCGGTCCTGGGTCGGGGAGCTGTTTTTT
CASSQRKGLAGARSWVGELFF
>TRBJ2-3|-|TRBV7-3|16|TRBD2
TGTGCCAGCAGCCCGAACCTAGCGGGAGGAGTAAATACGCAGTATTTT
CASSPNLAGGVNTQYF
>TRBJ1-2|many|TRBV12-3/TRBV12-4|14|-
TGTGCCAGCAGCCTAAAACTGACAGGAGTAGGCTACACCTTC
CASSLKLTGVGYTF
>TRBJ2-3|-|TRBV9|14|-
TGTGCCAGCAGCGCCCGAGTCAGCACAGATACGCAGTATTTT
CASSARVSTDTQYF
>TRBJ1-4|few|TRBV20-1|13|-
TGCAGTGCTTTGGGACCGTTAGTTGAAAAACTGTTTTTT
CSALGPLVEKLFF
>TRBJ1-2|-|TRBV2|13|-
TGTGCCAGCAGGCTCGTTGGGGCCGGTGGCTACACCTTC
CASRLVGAGGYTF
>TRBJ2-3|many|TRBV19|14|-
TGTGCCAGTAGCAGGAGTACAGACACAGATACGCAGTATTTT
CASSRSTDTDTQYF
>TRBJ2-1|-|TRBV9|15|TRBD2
TGTGCCAGCAGCGACGCGGGGGACTCCTACAATGAGCAGTTCTTC
CASSDAGDSYNEQFF
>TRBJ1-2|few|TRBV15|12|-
TGTGCCACCAGCAGAGATAACTATGGCTACACCTTC
CATSRDNYGYTF
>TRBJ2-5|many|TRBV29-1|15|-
TGCAGCGTTGAAGATCCGGGACACGGCCAAGAGACCCAGTACTTC
CSVEDPGHGQETQYF
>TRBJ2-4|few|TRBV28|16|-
TGTGCCAGCAGTTTCCGGGAGATCGAAGCCAAAAACATTCAGTACTTC
CASSFREIEAKNIQYF
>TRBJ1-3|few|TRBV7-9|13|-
TGTGCCAGCAGCTCACAGGGTGAAAACACCATATATTTT
CASSSQGENTIYF
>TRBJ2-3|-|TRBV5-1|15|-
TGCGCCAGCAGGCTTTCAGTGGGATCACAAGATACGCAGTATTTT
CASRLSVGSQDTQYF
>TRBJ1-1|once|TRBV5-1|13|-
TGCGCCAGCAGCTTCCAGGGGAACGCTGAAGCTTTCTTT
CASSFQGNAEAFF
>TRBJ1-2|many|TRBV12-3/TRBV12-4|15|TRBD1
TGTGCCAGCAGGGCTTCCGGGACAGGGGAGGGAGGCTACACCTTC
CASRASGTGEGGYTF
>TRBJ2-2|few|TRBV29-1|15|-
TGCAGCGTTGGGGTTCAGGGATTGCCCACCGGGGAGCTGTTTTTT
CSVGVQGLPTGELFF